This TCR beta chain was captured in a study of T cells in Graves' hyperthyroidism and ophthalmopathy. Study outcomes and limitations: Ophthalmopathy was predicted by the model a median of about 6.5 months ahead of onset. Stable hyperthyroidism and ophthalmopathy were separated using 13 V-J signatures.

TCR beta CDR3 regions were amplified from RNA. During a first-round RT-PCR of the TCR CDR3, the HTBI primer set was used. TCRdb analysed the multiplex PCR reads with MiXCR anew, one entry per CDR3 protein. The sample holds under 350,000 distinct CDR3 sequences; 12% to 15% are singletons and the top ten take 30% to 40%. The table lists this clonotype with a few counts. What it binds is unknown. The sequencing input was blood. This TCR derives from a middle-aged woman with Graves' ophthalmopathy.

The CDR3 region is CASSLQGYGTEAFF. CDR3 DNA sequence: TGCGCCAGCAGCTTACAGGGGTACGGCACTGAAGCTTTCTTT. The chain has TRBV5-1 and TRBJ1-1; 7 bases are a match to TRBD1. The CDR3 runs 14 residues. With 2 bases clipped from V and 4 bases from J, the junction kept 5 bases outside the gene matches. Per the germline V gene, CDR1 is SGHRS and CDR2 is YFSETQ.